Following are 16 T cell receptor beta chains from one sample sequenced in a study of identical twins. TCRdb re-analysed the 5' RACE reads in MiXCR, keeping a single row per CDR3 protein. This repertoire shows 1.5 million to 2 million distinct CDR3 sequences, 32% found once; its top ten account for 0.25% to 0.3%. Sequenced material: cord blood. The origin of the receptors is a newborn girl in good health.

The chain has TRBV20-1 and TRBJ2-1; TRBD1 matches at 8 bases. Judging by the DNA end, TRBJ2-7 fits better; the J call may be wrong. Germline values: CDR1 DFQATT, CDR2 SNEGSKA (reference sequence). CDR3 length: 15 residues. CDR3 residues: CSARRTGPTYNEQYF. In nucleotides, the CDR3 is TGCAGTGCTAGACGGACAGGGCCTACCTACAATGAGCAGTACTTC.

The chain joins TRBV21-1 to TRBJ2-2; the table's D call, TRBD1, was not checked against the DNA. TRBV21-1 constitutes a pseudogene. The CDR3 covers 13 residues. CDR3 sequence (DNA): TGTGCCAGCATACAGGAGAACACCGGGGAGCTGTTTTTT. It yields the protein CASIQENTGELFF.

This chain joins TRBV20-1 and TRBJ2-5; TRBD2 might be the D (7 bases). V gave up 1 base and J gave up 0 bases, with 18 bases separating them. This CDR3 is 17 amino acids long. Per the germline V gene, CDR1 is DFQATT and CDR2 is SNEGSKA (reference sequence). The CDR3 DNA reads TGCAGTGCTAGAGGGATGTTTACGGGGGGCGACCAAGAGACCCAGTACTTC. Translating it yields CSARGMFTGGDQETQYF.

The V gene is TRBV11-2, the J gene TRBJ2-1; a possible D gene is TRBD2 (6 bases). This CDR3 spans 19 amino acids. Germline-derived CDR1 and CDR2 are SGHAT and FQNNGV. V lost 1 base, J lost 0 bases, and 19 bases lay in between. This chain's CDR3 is CASSLGGASARSSYNEQFF. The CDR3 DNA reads TGTGCCAGCAGCTTAGGAGGGGCTAGCGCACGCAGCTCCTACAATGAGCAGTTCTTC.

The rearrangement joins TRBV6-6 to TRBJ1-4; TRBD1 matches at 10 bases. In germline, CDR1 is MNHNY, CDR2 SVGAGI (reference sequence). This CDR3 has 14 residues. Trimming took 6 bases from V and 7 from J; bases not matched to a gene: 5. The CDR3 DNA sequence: TGTGCCAGCAGAAGACAGGGGGCGGGTGAAAAACTGTTTTTT. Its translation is CASRRQGAGEKLFF.

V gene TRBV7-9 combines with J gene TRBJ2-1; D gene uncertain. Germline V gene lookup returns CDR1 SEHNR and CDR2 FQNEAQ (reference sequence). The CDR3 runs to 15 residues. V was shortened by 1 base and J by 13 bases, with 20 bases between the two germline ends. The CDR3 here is CASSLEGRPQETQFF. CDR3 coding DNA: TGTGCCAGCAGCTTAGAAGGTCGGCCCCAAGAGACCCAGTTCTTC. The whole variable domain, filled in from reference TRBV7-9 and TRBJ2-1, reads DTGVSQNPRHKITKRGQNVTFRCDPISEHNRLYWYRQTLGQGPEFLTYFQNEAQLEKSRLLSDRFSAERPKGSFSTLEIQRTEQGDSAMYLCASSLEGRPQETQFFGPGTRLTVL.

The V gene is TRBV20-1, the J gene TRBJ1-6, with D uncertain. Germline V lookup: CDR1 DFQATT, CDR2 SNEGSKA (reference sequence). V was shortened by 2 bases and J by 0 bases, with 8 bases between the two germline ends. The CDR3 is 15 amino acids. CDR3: CSARRPSSYNSPLHF. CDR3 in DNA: TGCAGTGCTAGACGTCCGAGCTCCTATAATTCACCCCTCCACTTT.

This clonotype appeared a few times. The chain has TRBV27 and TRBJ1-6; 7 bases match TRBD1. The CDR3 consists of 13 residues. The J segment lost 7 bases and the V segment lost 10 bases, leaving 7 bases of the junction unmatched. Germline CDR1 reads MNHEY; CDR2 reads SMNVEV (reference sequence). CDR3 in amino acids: CATHRGGNSPLHF. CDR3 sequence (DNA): TGTGCCACGCACAGGGGCGGCAATTCACCCCTCCACTTT.

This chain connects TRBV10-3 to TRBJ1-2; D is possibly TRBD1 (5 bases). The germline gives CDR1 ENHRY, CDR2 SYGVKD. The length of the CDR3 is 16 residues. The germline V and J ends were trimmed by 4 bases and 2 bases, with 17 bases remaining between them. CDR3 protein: CAISGSRVRGNYGYTF. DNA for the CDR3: TGTGCCATCAGTGGGTCGAGAGTCCGGGGGAACTATGGCTACACCTTC.

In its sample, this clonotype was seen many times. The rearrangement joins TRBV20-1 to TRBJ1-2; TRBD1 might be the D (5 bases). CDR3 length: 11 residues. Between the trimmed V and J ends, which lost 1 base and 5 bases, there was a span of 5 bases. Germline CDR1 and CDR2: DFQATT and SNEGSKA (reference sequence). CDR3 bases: TGCAGTGCTAGAGGGACATATGGCTACACCTTC. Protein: CSARGTYGYTF.

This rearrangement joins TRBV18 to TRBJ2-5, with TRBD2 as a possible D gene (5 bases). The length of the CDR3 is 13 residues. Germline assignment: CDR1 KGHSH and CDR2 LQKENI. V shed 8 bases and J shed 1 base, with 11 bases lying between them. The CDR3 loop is CASQEAPQETQYF. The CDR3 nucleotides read TGTGCCAGCCAGGAGGCTCCCCAAGAGACCCAGTACTTC.

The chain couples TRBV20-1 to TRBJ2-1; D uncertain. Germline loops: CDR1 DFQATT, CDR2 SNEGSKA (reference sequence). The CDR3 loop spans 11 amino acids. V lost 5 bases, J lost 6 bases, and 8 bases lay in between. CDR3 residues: CSAPKTNEQFF. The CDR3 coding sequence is TGCAGTGCTCCCAAGACCAATGAGCAGTTCTTC.

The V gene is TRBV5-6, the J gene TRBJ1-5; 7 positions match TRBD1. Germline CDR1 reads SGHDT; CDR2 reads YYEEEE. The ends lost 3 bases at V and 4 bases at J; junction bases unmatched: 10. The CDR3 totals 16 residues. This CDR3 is CASSSLRQGWNQPQHF. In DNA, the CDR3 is TGTGCCAGCAGCTCCCTTCGACAGGGATGGAATCAGCCCCAGCATTTT.

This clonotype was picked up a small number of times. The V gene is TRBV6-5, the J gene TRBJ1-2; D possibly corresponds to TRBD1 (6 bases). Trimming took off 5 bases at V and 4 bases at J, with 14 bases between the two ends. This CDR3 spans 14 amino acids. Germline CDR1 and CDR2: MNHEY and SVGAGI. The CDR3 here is CASSGSQGGYGYTF. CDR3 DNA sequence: TGTGCCAGCAGTGGATCACAGGGAGGCTATGGCTACACCTTC.

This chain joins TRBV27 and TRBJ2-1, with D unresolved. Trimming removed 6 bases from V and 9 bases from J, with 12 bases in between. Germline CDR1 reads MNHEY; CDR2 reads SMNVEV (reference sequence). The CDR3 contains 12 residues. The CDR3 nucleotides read TGTGCCAGCAGACAAATGGTGGGTGAGCAGTTCTTC. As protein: CASRQMVGEQFF.

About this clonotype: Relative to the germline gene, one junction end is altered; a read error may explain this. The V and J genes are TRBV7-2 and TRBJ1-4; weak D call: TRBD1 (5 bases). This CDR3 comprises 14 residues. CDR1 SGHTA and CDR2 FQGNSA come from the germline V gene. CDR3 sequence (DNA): TGTGCCAGCGGCTTAGTTCAGGGAAGTGAAAAACTGTTTTTT. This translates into CASGLVQGSEKLFF. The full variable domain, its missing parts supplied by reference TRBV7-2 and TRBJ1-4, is GAGVSQSPSNKVTEKGKDVELRCDPISGHTALYWYRQSLGQGLEFLIYFQGNSAPDKSGLPSDRFSAERTGGSVSTLTIQRTQQEDSAVYLCASGLVQGSEKLFFGSGTQLSVL.